The 6 T cell receptor beta chains listed next were all sequenced from one sample in a study of tumor and adjacent non-tumor tissue in lung cancer. Three rounds of nested PCR, following a modified ARM-PCR protocol, produced the TCRbeta library. TCRdb redid the calling of the multiplex PCR reads with MiXCR, one entry per CDR3 protein. Among roughly 82,000 distinct CDR3 sequences listed, approximately 73% were seen once. The template was RNA from unsorted bulk tissue. More than 3 cm separated this lung sample from the edge of the tumor. Sequenced sample: distant non-tumor lung tissue. The receptors were sampled from a woman aged 45 to 65 with non-small cell lung cancer.

V is TRBV11-2 and J is TRBJ2-1, with 7 bases lining up with TRBD2. Trimming took 2 bases from V and 10 from J; bases not matched to a gene: 8. The CDR3 has 14 amino acids. The germline gives CDR1 SGHAT, CDR2 FQNNGV. The CDR3 DNA reads TGTGCCAGCAGCTTACTAGCGGAAGTACAAGAGCAGTTCTTC. Its protein product is CASSLLAEVQEQFF.

A word on this clonotype: Germline and junction disagree at one end, which may indicate a read error. The chain carries TRBV4-2 and TRBJ2-3; TRBD2 agrees at 12 bases. In germline, CDR1 is LGHNA, CDR2 YNFKEQ. The CDR3 sequence is 19 residues long. CDR3 DNA: TGTGCCTGCAGCCATGAAGGGGGGCTAGCGGGAGGGATATCAGATACGCAGTATTTT. It specifies CACSHEGGLAGGISDTQYF.

Of note for this clonotype: One base away lies a much larger clone, so this may be a sequencing read error. This chain links TRBV28 with TRBJ1-5; D gene unclear. The V end lost 4 bases, the J end lost 11 bases, and 15 bases lay between the germline ends. There are 13 residues in the CDR3. CDR1 is MDHEN and CDR2 is SYDVKM in the germline V gene. CDR3 nucleotides: TGTGCCAGCAGTTCCCATGCGGGCGCGACCCAGCATTTT. This gives the protein CASSSHAGATQHF.

In regard to this clonotype: No conserved phenylalanine or tryptophan ends this CDR3, so it is likely a read error. The chain employs TRBV5-5 and TRBJ1-5, with no clear D. CDR1 SGHKS and CDR2 YYEKEE come from the germline V gene (reference sequence). This CDR3 contains 15 residues. CDR3: CARSVNPDWNQHQHL. Here the CDR3 DNA reads TGTGCCCGCAGCGTTAACCCGGACTGGAATCAGCACCAGCATCTT.

As to this clonotype: This CDR3 is missing its conserved last phenylalanine or tryptophan, likely due to a read error. The V and J genes are TRBV4-2 and TRBJ2-7, with 8 nucleotides matching TRBD2. The CDR3 has 15 residues. CDR1 and CDR2 (germline): LGHNA, YNFKEQ. J was trimmed by 9 bases and V by 0 bases; bases with no gene match: 10. CDR3 nucleotides: TGTGCCAGCAGCCAAGAGTCCGACGGGAGGGCCGTGCAGTACATC. Translation: CASSQESDGRAVQYI.

This rearrangement joins TRBV6-5 to TRBJ1-1; D unclear. The CDR3 is made up of 14 amino acids. Germline CDR1 and CDR2: MNHEY and SVGAGI. V shed 9 bases and J shed 1 base, with 15 bases lying between them. This chain's CDR3 is CASNKERGNTEAFF. CDR3 coding DNA: TGTGCCAGTAACAAAGAGCGGGGGAACACTGAAGCTTTCTTT.